This is a list of T cell receptor beta chains from one sample in a study of early T cells in non-severe SARS-CoV-2 infection. TCRdb re-called the 5' RACE reads through MiXCR, storing one row per CDR3 protein. The table lists 100,000 to 130,000 distinct CDR3 sequences, around 10% of them singletons, with under 9% in the top ten. Sequencing input: whole blood. Receptors originate from an adult who was a healthcare worker with PCR-confirmed SARS-CoV-2 infection or an uninfected control (not recorded which). Both conserved end residues are part of each CDR3. The order of the fields is D gene, J gene, clone size, V gene, CDR3 protein, CDR3 DNA. D genes are given only for firm matches. Clone sizes are given selectively: once, few, many, or a class where the clone is expanded.

D gene: NA; J gene: TRBJ2-7; clone size: few; V gene: TRBV27; CDR3 protein: CASSSRSAETGYEQYF; CDR3 DNA: TGTGCCAGCAGTAGTCGGTCGGCGGAAACCGGCTACGAGCAGTACTTC
D gene: NA; J gene: TRBJ2-1; clone size: NA; V gene: TRBV13; CDR3 protein: CASSPNSYNEQFF; CDR3 DNA: TGTGCCAGCAGCCCCAATTCCTACAATGAGCAGTTCTTC
D gene: TRBD2; J gene: TRBJ2-5; clone size: many; V gene: TRBV20-1; CDR3 protein: CSATQTGGGIETQYF; CDR3 DNA: TGCAGTGCTACCCAGACGGGGGGAGGAATTGAGACCCAGTACTTC
D gene: NA; J gene: TRBJ2-7; clone size: many; V gene: TRBV20-1; CDR3 protein: CSARDRGYEQYF; CDR3 DNA: TGCAGTGCTAGAGACAGGGGCTACGAGCAGTACTTC
D gene: TRBD1; J gene: TRBJ1-1; clone size: NA; V gene: TRBV19; CDR3 protein: CASRDREYEAFF; CDR3 DNA: TGTGCCAGCCGGGACAGGGAGTATGAAGCTTTCTTT
D gene: NA; J gene: TRBJ2-1; clone size: many; V gene: TRBV20-1; CDR3 protein: CSARGTLNEQFF; CDR3 DNA: TGCAGTGCTAGAGGGACTCTCAATGAGCAGTTCTTC
D gene: TRBD2; J gene: TRBJ2-7; clone size: few; V gene: TRBV4-1; CDR3 protein: CASSPETSGSEQYF; CDR3 DNA: TGCGCCAGCAGCCCCGAGACTAGCGGGTCTGAGCAGTACTTC
D gene: NA; J gene: TRBJ2-3; clone size: NA; V gene: TRBV28; CDR3 protein: CASTTPSDTQYF; CDR3 DNA: TGTGCCAGCACCACCCCCTCGGATACGCAGTATTTT
D gene: NA; J gene: TRBJ2-6; clone size: NA; V gene: TRBV28; CDR3 protein: CASSLRQASGANVLTF; CDR3 DNA: TGTGCCAGCAGTTTACGACAGGCCTCTGGGGCCAACGTCCTGACTTTC
D gene: NA; J gene: TRBJ2-3; clone size: few; V gene: TRBV20-1; CDR3 protein: CSARVVSWGRTDTQYF; CDR3 DNA: TGCAGTGCTAGAGTTGTTTCCTGGGGCCGCACAGATACGCAGTATTTT
D gene: NA; J gene: TRBJ1-5; clone size: many; V gene: TRBV29-1; CDR3 protein: CSVGENNQPQHF; CDR3 DNA: TGCAGCGTTGGCGAGAACAATCAGCCCCAGCATTTT
D gene: TRBD2; J gene: TRBJ2-3; clone size: NA; V gene: TRBV5-1; CDR3 protein: CASSYSGVGTDTQYF; CDR3 DNA: TGCGCCAGCAGCTATAGCGGGGTGGGCACAGATACGCAGTATTTT
D gene: NA; J gene: TRBJ1-3; clone size: few; V gene: TRBV7-9; CDR3 protein: CASSLGTGPLRNTIYF; CDR3 DNA: TGTGCCAGCAGCTTAGGAACAGGCCCTCTTCGAAACACCATATATTTT
D gene: TRBD2; J gene: TRBJ2-3; clone size: many; V gene: TRBV4-2; CDR3 protein: CASSQEGGLAGNTQYF; CDR3 DNA: TGTGCCAGCAGCCAAGAAGGCGGACTAGCGGGAAATACGCAGTATTTT
D gene: NA; J gene: TRBJ2-3; clone size: few; V gene: TRBV7-9; CDR3 protein: CASSPTTDTQYF; CDR3 DNA: TGTGCCAGCAGCCCGACCACAGATACGCAGTATTTT
D gene: NA; J gene: TRBJ1-5; clone size: few; V gene: TRBV18; CDR3 protein: CASSPGGNRPQHF; CDR3 DNA: TGTGCCAGCTCACCGGGAGGCAATCGGCCCCAGCATTTT